This TCR beta chain emerged from a study of beta chain features in type 1 diabetes. The CDR3 is 14 residues long. V was pared by 8 bases and J by 4 bases, with 2 bases of the junction left unmatched. Germline-derived CDR1 and CDR2 are MNHNS and SASEGT. All of the isolated RNA was reverse transcribed, so expressed TCRB transcripts were sequenced. Using immunoSEQ multiplex PCR, the repertoire was profiled, and TCRdb retains in-frame clones only, with some absent. The sample includes under 550,000 clones, 11% of them seen just once. Material for sequencing was naive CD4+ T cells from blood. The rearrangement links TRBV6-1 to TRBJ2-1, with TRBD2 identical over 13 bases. The sequence was collected from a woman between 18 and 29 years old in good health. Here the CDR3 DNA reads TGTGCCAGCCGACTAGCGGGGGGTTACAATGAGCAGTTCTTC. This sequence encodes CASRLAGGYNEQFF.